This T cell receptor (beta chain) derives from a study of identical twins. Study-wide points: Carriage of fewer insertions was seen in abundant cord blood beta clonotypes, whereas memory repertoires showed none.

One entry per CDR3 protein, called by TCRdb with MiXCR from the 5' RACE reads. The sample contains 210,000 or so distinct CDR3 sequences, 7.5% of which appear only once. As to this clonotype: Its antigen remains unidentified.

Germline V gene sequence: CDR1 SNHLY, CDR2 FYNNEI. This CDR3 comprises 15 residues. The V end lost 8 bases, the J end lost 2 bases, and 13 bases lay between the germline ends. The sample was also linked to a second study, of yellow fever vaccine responses in identical twins. As reported in that work: On the reported evidence, twins' vaccine T cell responses seemed partly convergent and partly personalized.

V and J are TRBV2 and TRBJ2-6; D possibly uses TRBD1 or TRBD2 (6 bases each). Specimen: memory (CD45RO+) T cells sorted from blood. The receptor's source is a woman under 30 in good health. DNA of the CDR3: TGTGCCAGCTCTGAGGGGGGAACTGGGGCCAACGTCCTGACTTTC. It specifies CASSEGGTGANVLTF.